Described below is a single T cell receptor (beta chain) sequence and its context. The clone's antigen remains unknown. Base qualities were left out, and no much larger clone turns up one base away. Following the manufacturer's recommendations, the immunoSEQ kit was used to generate TCR beta libraries from genomic DNA. Library preparation used a first multiplex PCR with proprietary primers, then a second PCR adding unique barcodes, with bead cleanups after each round. A kit-provided positive control reaction and a negative control reaction were included in every sample batch. The final libraries underwent checking on an Agilent 4200 TapeStation D1000 ScreenTape, volumetric pooling, and quantification by qPCR. Sequencing was performed on an Illumina NextSeq500 with a MidOutput 150-cycle cartridge, and 156 Read1 and 15 Index1 cycles were run with kit custom primers. The pooled library was loaded at approximately 0.97 pM with around 20% PhiX control spiked in. On the authors' methods: Vendor-processed data were analyzed in R, with a clonotype defined as all T cells sharing the same CDR3 nucleotide sequence. In the clone abundance analyses, frequencies in each sample were normalized to that sample's 10,000 most abundant clones. Public T cell clones, averaging fewer than five per sample, were removed before analysis. Dominant motif analysis used ImmunoMap with the PAM10 matrix, gap penalty 30 and homology threshold 0.3; motifs with cumulative frequency at least 0.01 counted as dominant. Sourced from immuneACCESS, this table was stored by TCRdb with only in-frame sequences that have V and J called. A share of the clones is absent; for the studies checked, an unresolved V gene accounts for under half, and the remainder has no known explanation. D and trimming come from the DNA, and the V and J calls and clone size come from that table. Recorded for this sample are tens of thousands of clones; more than 45% of them occurred a single time. The ten largest make up approximately 23% of the sample.

The source of the sample is a study of radiation and T cells in renal cell carcinoma (TCRdb year 2020). Study-level background: A total of around 50 samples underwent TCR beta sequencing, made up of around 26 tumors and about 27 peripheral blood samples. In the approximately 53 samples combined, 4 million to 5 million unique CDR3 nucleotide sequences were found, encoding 2.5 million to 3 million unique CDR3 amino acid sequences. Results the study describes overall, beyond this receptor: Intratumoral heterogeneity went uncaptured because the only tumor material available was small regions of roughly 1 g. With a single-armed trial design, the study had no way to address how radiation dose or scheduling affects the TCR repertoire. Compared with control tumors, irradiated tumors had a greater number of dominant CDR3 motifs, and these motifs made up a bigger portion of the repertoire. Compared with controls, irradiated tumors had higher TCR clonality, as the top 100 clonotypes made up an average of about 50% of the repertoire, versus about 40% in nephrectomy-only tumors.

Explained via the paper, the time point label denotes: tumor resected at nephrectomy. The label giving this sample's treatment or condition can be read as: treatment-naive control, cytoreductive nephrectomy. The control tumors were taken from treatment-naive renal cell carcinoma patients who had cytoreductive nephrectomy with no earlier radiation. Every patient had renal cell carcinoma of clear cell pathology. Control tumors used for TCR sequencing came from several females and 11 males, resected 2011 to 2014, with median age about 59 years (range about 40 to 82). The tumors were dissociated mechanically, digested with collagenase/hyaluronidase at 37 degrees C, processed in gentleMACS C tubes, and kept in liquid nitrogen. The QIAamp DNA Blood Mini Kit (Qiagen) was used to prepare genomic DNA for TCR sequencing. The analyses included only samples that passed all quality control checks. Trimming takes 5 bases off V and 6 bases off J; junction bases not matched to a gene: 7. The CDR1 and CDR2 encoded by the germline V gene (reference sequence) are MNHEY and SMNVEV. The CDR3 measures 14 amino acids from cysteine to phenylalanine. The sequence is cut down to CDR3 DNA, 42 bases in frame from base 1.

The clonotype comes from a man aged 40-55 years with renal cell carcinoma. This chain joins TRBV27 to TRBJ1-5; 7 middle bases align to TRBD1. Here the sequenced sample was tumor tissue, taken from a patient whose treatment was nephrectomy without radiotherapy. CDR3 sequence: CASSVDREGQPQHF. The bases read TGTGCCAGCAGTGTAGACAGGGAGGGTCAGCCCCAGCATTTT.